This entry is about one TCR beta chain. The sample is drawn from a study of blood T cell repertoires in COVID-19. About the study: Samples of COVID-19 (acute and convalescent) were obtained from the United States, Italy and Spain. Sources were T cells, B-cell-depleted T cells, or PBMCs; the material itself was cDNA or gDNA.

Per the original methods: Nucleated cell number was recorded as an estimate derived from reference gene primer amplification. This table comes from immunoSEQ multiplex PCR, and its TCRdb copy is limited to in-frame clones, with some not included. V and J calls and clone size are given by that table; D and trimming were obtained from the DNA. The sample includes hundreds of thousands of clones, 87% of them seen just once. Trimming left V 4 bases short and J 0 bases short, with 12 bases between. The germline V gene encodes CDR1 SGHTA and CDR2 FQGNSA. The CDR3 length is 15 residues. The chain uses TRBV7-2 and TRBJ1-1, with D possibly matching TRBD1 (6 bases). Sequenced input: peripheral blood. This TCR was sampled from a woman aged 50 to 65 who had recovered from COVID-19. CDR3 residues: CASSSDRNMNTEAFF. DNA of the CDR3: TGTGCCAGCAGCTCGGACAGAAATATGAACACTGAAGCTTTCTTT.